This T cell receptor (beta chain) was profiled in a study of OX40 agonist ivuxolimab in advanced cancers. Study outcomes and limitations: Averaging showed that CD8+ T cells had more expanded clones than CD4+ did.

Using immunoSEQ multiplex PCR, the repertoire was profiled, and TCRdb retains in-frame clones only, with some absent. The sample includes under 40,000 clones, around 86% of them seen just once. In germline, CDR1 is SGHRS, CDR2 YFSETQ. This CDR3 has 16 residues. The junction had 4 bases not matched to a gene; V was cut back by 0 bases and J by 2 bases. Of note for this clone: Its antigen is as yet unknown.

The material sequenced was CD4+ or CD8+ T cells sorted from blood, taken in a trial of the OX40 agonist ivuxolimab. The chain links TRBV5-1 to TRBJ2-3, with TRBD1 matching over 9 bases. This TCR was sampled from an adult with an advanced solid tumor such as melanoma, head and neck, liver or kidney cancer. The CDR3 loop is CASSLGGQGTTDTQYF. Written as DNA, the CDR3 is TGCGCCAGCAGCTTGGGGGGACAGGGAACCACAGATACGCAGTATTTT.